This T cell receptor (beta chain) was captured by sequencing in a study of blood T cell repertoires in COVID-19. Turning to the study itself: Material from acute and convalescent COVID-19 was sourced from the United States, Italy and Spain. PBMCs, B-cell-depleted T cells, or T cells provided the cDNA or gDNA that made up the material.

The CDR3 is made up of 14 amino acids. Germline V lookup: CDR1 KGHSH, CDR2 LQKENI. V was cut by 3 bases and J by 4 bases, with 10 bases left in between. In the authors' methods: How many nucleated cells were present was estimated from reference gene primer amplification. Profiled with immunoSEQ multiplex PCR; TCRdb holds only in-frame clones, not every one. V and J calls and clone size come straight from that table; D and trimming were deduced from the DNA. The sample yields roughly 280,000 clones, approximately 86% seen once. The TCR was taken from a woman in her forties or fifties who had recovered from COVID-19. The sample consisted of peripheral blood. The chain carries TRBV18 and TRBJ2-1, with D perhaps TRBD2 (5 bases). CDR3 sequence (DNA): TGTGCCAGCTCACCCCGGACTGGGTACAATGAGCAGTTCTTC. It is translated as CASSPRTGYNEQFF.